In this sample, the clone carrying this TCR beta chain turned up a few times. Its specificity is not known. The source of the sample is a study of response to subunit inactivated influenza vaccine. Findings and limits, study-wide: Authors proposed each seasonal influenza vaccination draws in few new T cells.

Each CDR3 protein gets one entry after TCRdb re-called the RT-PCR reads with MiXCR. The table lists about 500,000 distinct CDR3 sequences, 16% of them singletons. CDR3 length equals 14 residues. V dropped 6 bases and J dropped 4; count of bases not matched to a gene: 7. The sample here was CD4+ T cells sorted from PBMCs, taken around 25 months after vaccination. The genes are TRBV12-3 or TRBV12-4 and TRBJ2-7, with 9 bases fitting TRBD2. The receptor's source is a man aged 50 to 69 who received an inactivated influenza vaccine. CDR3 residues: CASRQLAGKYEQYF. DNA for the CDR3: TGTGCCAGCAGACAGCTAGCGGGGAAATACGAGCAGTACTTC.